The rows below give T cell receptor beta chains drawn from one sample of a study of memory CD4+ T cells and cytomegalovirus serostatus. Sequencing was performed with immunoSEQ multiplex PCR; in TCRdb, only in-frame clones are kept and a portion is missing. The repertoire holds 75,000 to 90,000 clones, with more than 70% as singletons. The sample consisted of memory CD4+ T cells from blood. The receptors were gathered from an adult in good health and CMV-seronegative. Each CDR3 is given with its conserved first and last residue. D genes are given only for firm matches. Not every row has a clone size; where given, it reads once, few, many or a size class.

size	D	V	J	CDR3	DNA
.	.	TRBV4-1	TRBJ1-1	CASSQVQNMNTEAFF	TGCGCCAGCAGCCAAGTTCAGAACATGAACACTGAAGCTTTCTTT
.	TRBD1	TRBV6-4	TRBJ2-2	CASRGHRGTGELFF	TGTGCCAGCAGAGGACACAGGGGGACCGGGGAGCTGTTTTTT
.	.	TRBV5-1	TRBJ2-3	CASSLGEKTDTQYF	TGCGCCAGCAGCTTGGGGGAGAAGACAGATACGCAGTATTTT
.	TRBD1	TRBV7-9	TRBJ1-2	CASSPGQRHGYTF	TGTGCCAGCAGCCCGGGACAGCGGCATGGCTACACCTTC
.	.	TRBV5-1	TRBJ1-2	CASSLDEGDWYGYTF	TGCGCCAGCAGCTTGGATGAGGGTGATTGGTATGGCTACACCTTC
.	TRBD1	TRBV6-5	TRBJ1-2	CASRKEVQGGYGYTF	TGTGCCAGCAGGAAGGAGGTCCAGGGGGGCTATGGCTACACCTTC
.	.	TRBV7-2	TRBJ1-2	CASSLTPQGTQSYGYTF	TGTGCCAGTAGCTTAACCCCCCAAGGGACTCAAAGCTATGGCTACACCTTC
.	.	TRBV6-5	TRBJ2-1	CASRARYNEQFF	TGTGCCAGCCGGGCTCGATACAATGAGCAGTTCTTC
.	TRBD2	TRBV5-1	TRBJ2-1	CASSLGEGSYNEQFF	TGCGCCAGCAGCTTGGGGGAGGGCTCCTACAATGAGCAGTTCTTC
.	.	TRBV5-1	TRBJ2-2	CASSLWQKNTGELFF	TGCGCCAGCAGCTTGTGGCAGAAGAACACCGGGGAGCTGTTTTTT
.	TRBD1	TRBV29-1	TRBJ1-2	CSVPWGQHTYDGYTF	TGCAGCGTTCCCTGGGGACAGCACACCTATGATGGCTACACCTTC
.	TRBD1	TRBV2	TRBJ2-2	CASSSGTGGASGELFF	TGTGCCAGCAGTTCCGGGACAGGGGGCGCTTCCGGGGAGCTGTTTTTT
once	TRBD1	TRBV11-2	TRBJ1-3	CASSVRDSPGNTIYF	TGTGCCAGCAGCGTCCGGGACAGTCCTGGAAACACCATATATTTT
.	TRBD1	TRBV7-2	TRBJ2-7	CASSVMGQGLGEQYF	TGTGCCAGCAGCGTAATGGGACAGGGACTGGGGGAGCAGTACTTC
.	TRBD1	TRBV11-2	TRBJ1-1	CASSTGENTEAFF	TGTGCCAGCAGTACAGGGGAGAACACTGAAGCTTTCTTT
.	.	TRBV15	TRBJ1-2	CATSREKQGNYGYTF	TGTGCCACCAGCAGAGAAAAACAGGGTAACTATGGCTACACCTTC
.	.	TRBV7-3	TRBJ1-4	CASSATARGEKLFF	TGTGCCAGCAGCGCTACAGCTAGGGGAGAAAAACTGTTTTTT
.	.	TRBV7-2	TRBJ1-5	CASSFNRGQPQHF	TGTGCCAGCAGCTTTAACCGGGGGCAGCCCCAGCATTTT
.	.	TRBV7-9	TRBJ2-3	CASSFAGSNTDTQYF	TGTGCCAGCAGCTTTGCGGGAAGTAACACAGATACGCAGTATTTT
.	TRBD1	TRBV28	TRBJ1-3	CASSLGTASGNTIYF	TGTGCCAGCAGTTTAGGGACAGCCTCTGGAAACACCATATATTTT
.	TRBD2	TRBV4-1	TRBJ2-5	CASSQPTSGQETQYF	TGCGCCAGCAGCCAGCCCACTAGCGGCCAAGAGACCCAGTACTTC
.	.	TRBV5-1	TRBJ2-5	CASSLVSPGEETQYF	TGCGCCAGCAGCTTGGTGAGTCCAGGTGAAGAGACCCAGTACTTC
once	TRBD1	TRBV7-9	TRBJ1-1	CASSSPQGVGTEAFF	TGTGCCAGCAGCTCCCCCCAGGGGGTAGGAACTGAAGCTTTCTTT
.	.	TRBV25-1	TRBJ1-4	CASSEETATTNEKLFF	TGTGCCAGCAGTGAAGAGACAGCTACAACTAATGAAAAACTGTTTTTT
few	TRBD1	TRBV6-5	TRBJ1-3	CASSRQGLNTIYF	TGTGCCAGCAGTCGACAGGGTTTAAACACCATATATTTT
.	.	TRBV5-5	TRBJ2-7	CASSLGRQMGTYEQYF	TGTGCCAGCAGCTTGGGGCGACAGATGGGAACCTACGAGCAGTACTTC
.	.	TRBV5-4	TRBJ2-7	CASSSVSSYEQYF	TGTGCCAGCAGCTCGGTAAGCTCCTACGAGCAGTACTTC
.	.	TRBV2	TRBJ2-3	CASSEQGFGDTQYF	TGTGCCAGCAGTGAACAGGGATTCGGGGATACGCAGTATTTT
.	TRBD1	TRBV7-3	TRBJ2-2	CASSSVRQGARYTGELFF	TGTGCCAGCAGCTCTGTTAGACAGGGGGCGCGATATACCGGGGAGCTGTTTTTT
.	TRBD2	TRBV9	TRBJ2-3	CASNLLAGGLTDTQYF	TGTGCCAGCAACTTACTAGCGGGGGGACTTACAGATACGCAGTATTTT
.	.	TRBV7-9	TRBJ1-2	CASAVNYGYTF	TGTGCCAGCGCAGTCAATTATGGCTACACCTTC
.	.	TRBV19	TRBJ2-1	CASSILQRPEQFF	TGTGCCAGTAGTATACTACAGCGCCCTGAGCAGTTCTTC
.	.	TRBV27	TRBJ1-1	CASSPRRGTWTEAFF	TGTGCCAGCAGCCCAAGAAGGGGGACGTGGACTGAAGCTTTCTTT
.	.	TRBV28	TRBJ2-4	CASRPGFAEGGQYF	TGTGCCAGCAGGCCCGGGTTCGCAGAGGGGGGTCAGTACTTC
.	TRBD1	TRBV7-3	TRBJ2-7	CASSPGQGFLRDEQYF	TGTGCCAGCAGCCCAGGACAGGGCTTTCTCCGGGACGAGCAGTACTTC
few	.	TRBV5-5	TRBJ1-1	CASSLVGTYNTEAFF	TGTGCCAGCAGCTTGGTCGGGACATATAACACTGAAGCTTTCTTT
.	.	TRBV2	TRBJ2-7	CASSEALLSYEQYF	TGTGCCAGCAGTGAAGCGCTTCTCTCCTACGAGCAGTACTTC
.	.	TRBV27	TRBJ1-5	CASSPTGRQGPQHF	TGTGCCAGCAGTCCAACAGGGAGGCAAGGGCCCCAGCATTTT
.	TRBD1	TRBV5-1	TRBJ2-7	CASSLEPGQGSNEQYF	TGCGCCAGCAGCTTGGAACCGGGACAGGGGAGTAACGAGCAGTACTTC
.	.	TRBV30	TRBJ2-3	CAWSLGLADTQYF	TGTGCCTGGAGTTTGGGATTGGCAGATACGCAGTATTTT
few	.	TRBV25-1	TRBJ1-5	CASSESRASQPQHF	TGTGCCAGCAGTGAATCCAGGGCGTCGCAGCCCCAGCATTTT
.	.	TRBV29-1	TRBJ2-3	CSVDRQVEDTQYF	TGCAGCGTTGATCGCCAGGTAGAGGATACGCAGTATTTT
.	.	TRBV30	TRBJ1-2	CAWSQTSQGGYTF	TGTGCCTGGAGTCAAACTTCACAGGGTGGCTACACCTTC
.	TRBD1	TRBV7-2	TRBJ1-1	CASSPRTGSPEAFF	TGTGCCAGCAGCCCCCGGACAGGGAGTCCTGAAGCTTTCTTT
.	TRBD1	TRBV19	TRBJ1-1	CASSIGTGGEAFF	TGTGCCAGTAGTATAGGCACAGGGGGTGAAGCTTTCTTT
.	.	TRBV6-5	TRBJ2-7	CASSYRARGGAEQYF	TGTGCCAGCAGTTACCGGGCCAGGGGGGGTGCCGAGCAGTACTTC
few	TRBD1	TRBV10-3	TRBJ1-2	CAISRNDRAGGYGYTF	TGTGCCATCAGTAGAAATGACAGGGCGGGCGGCTATGGCTACACCTTC
.	.	TRBV11-2	TRBJ1-1	CASSLDMYTEAFF	TGTGCCAGCAGCCTGGACATGTACACTGAAGCTTTCTTT
.	TRBD1	TRBV19	TRBJ2-7	CASSPQFRDRGHEQYF	TGTGCCAGTAGTCCGCAATTCCGGGACAGGGGACACGAGCAGTACTTC
few	.	TRBV11-2	TRBJ1-2	CASSSLRQATTNYGYTF	TGTGCCAGCAGCTCCTTGAGACAGGCAACCACTAACTATGGCTACACCTTC
few	.	TRBV6-6	TRBJ1-1	CASSYPGNTEAFF	TGTGCCAGCAGTTACCCTGGGAACACTGAAGCTTTCTTT
.	.	TRBV11-2	TRBJ2-6	CASSLGTDNSGANVLTF	TGTGCCAGCAGCTTAGGAACAGACAACTCTGGGGCCAACGTCCTGACTTTC
once	.	TRBV5-1	TRBJ1-4	CASSHIQGNKEKLFF	TGCGCCAGCAGCCATATACAGGGTAATAAGGAAAAACTGTTTTTT
.	.	TRBV9	TRBJ1-4	CASSPTDATNEKLFF	TGTGCCAGCAGCCCCACGGATGCAACTAATGAAAAACTGTTTTTT
.	TRBD1	TRBV30	TRBJ1-2	CAWRAGGSGYGYTF	TGTGCCTGGAGGGCAGGGGGCAGCGGGTATGGCTACACCTTC
.	.	TRBV28	TRBJ1-5	CASSISGEFNQPQHF	TGTGCCAGCAGTATATCAGGGGAATTCAATCAGCCCCAGCATTTT
.	TRBD2	TRBV15	TRBJ2-5	CATSRGVSGLAGSSQETQYF	TGTGCCACCAGCAGAGGAGTTTCAGGACTAGCGGGGTCATCTCAAGAGACCCAGTACTTC